This T cell receptor beta chain was profiled in a study of vaccination and CD4 T cells after COVID-19. V was clipped by 8 bases and J by 0 bases, with 14 bases between them. The germline V gene has CDR1 MNHNS and CDR2 SASEGT. The CDR3 extends over 14 amino acids. The treatment was: approximately 9-day PBMC culture with coronavirus spike peptide pools or control peptides (ViraFEST assay). Cultured CD4+ T-cell DNA underwent Oncomine TCR Beta short-read sequencing. TCRdb recomputed calls from the PCR reads with MiXCR, one row per CDR3 protein. The sample holds some 10,000 distinct CDR3 sequences; roughly 73% are singletons and the top ten take 7.5% to 8%. In the case of this clonotype: Its target is unknown.

The chain joins TRBV6-1 to TRBJ2-7; the D is unclear. Sequencing was carried out using CD4+ T cells from blood, cultured in vitro. This TCR was recovered from a human donor who had recovered from COVID-19. Written as DNA, the CDR3 is TGTGCCAGCCGGCCACTACAAAGCTCCTACGAGCAGTACTTC. Translated, it gives CASRPLQSSYEQYF.